The 10 T cell receptor beta chains reported below all come from one sample, sequenced in a study of cytomegalovirus exposure and HLA in healthy donors. Both 60 Vbeta primers and 13 Jbeta primers went into the PCR. Sequenced by immunoSEQ multiplex PCR; TCRdb stores in-frame clones only, minus some. The data contain 150,000 to 200,000 clones, 75% to 90% of them singletons. Sample: PBMCs. These receptors originate from a man aged 25 to 45 in good health and CMV-seropositive.

This chain uses TRBV5-5 with TRBJ2-7; tentative D call: TRBD2 (6 bases). From germline, CDR1 is SGHKS and CDR2 YYEKEE (reference sequence). This CDR3 is 18 amino acids long. Trimming removed 5 bases from V and 0 bases from J, with 24 bases in between. CDR3 region: CASSFPRQGREGSYEQYF. The CDR3 DNA reads as TGTGCCAGCAGTTTTCCCAGACAAGGGCGGGAAGGCTCCTACGAGCAGTACTTC.

This clone appeared a few times. The chain couples TRBV15 to TRBJ2-3, with 7 bases lining up with TRBD2. The length of the CDR3 is 16 residues. V was clipped by 0 bases and J by 6 bases; unmatched bases: 9. Germline CDR1 LNHNV, CDR2 YYDKDF (reference sequence). Written as DNA, the CDR3 is TGTGCCACCAGCAGAGATGGGGGGGAGGGGACCGATACGCAGTATTTT. As protein: CATSRDGGEGTDTQYF.

The V gene is TRBV6-1, the J gene TRBJ1-2; 8 bases fit TRBD1. This CDR3 region has 15 residues. The V gene's germline CDR1 is MNHNS and CDR2 SASEGT. V lost 3 bases and J lost 9; bases outside the gene matches: 12. The CDR3 sequence: CASSDPIGRTGRYTF. CDR3 DNA: TGTGCCAGCAGTGACCCTATTGGTCGGACAGGGCGCTACACCTTC.

The gene calls are TRBV7-8 and TRBJ2-2; TRBD2 agrees at 8 bases. J was trimmed by 4 bases and V by 5 bases; bases with no gene match: 9. Germline V CDR1 and CDR2: SGHVS, FQNEAQ. This CDR3 is 16 amino acids long. CDR3 in amino acids: CASSLRLAGGTGELFF. CDR3 sequence (DNA): TGTGCCAGCAGCCTGCGGCTGGCGGGAGGCACCGGGGAGCTGTTTTTT.

The V gene is TRBV27, the J gene TRBJ2-5; 15 bases line up with TRBD2. There are 17 residues in the CDR3. V lost 5 bases, J lost 3 bases, and 7 bases stayed unmatched. Germline loops: CDR1 MNHEY, CDR2 SMNVEV (reference sequence). CDR3: CASSPRTSGGEEETQYF. CDR3 sequence (DNA): TGTGCCAGCAGTCCTAGGACTAGCGGGGGGGAAGAAGAGACCCAGTACTTC.

This rearrangement joins TRBV7-6 to TRBJ2-5; D perhaps matches TRBD2 (7 bases). Trimming shortened V by 2 bases and J by 1 base, and 20 bases separated the two germline ends. The CDR3 has 18 amino acids. CDR1 is SGHVS and CDR2 is FNYEAQ in the germline V gene. CDR3 loop: CASSLKGWGGHLQETQYF. CDR3 DNA sequence: TGTGCCAGCAGCTTAAAGGGGTGGGGGGGCCACCTCCAAGAGACCCAGTACTTC.

V usage is TRBV28 and J usage is TRBJ2-5; 11 bases line up with TRBD2. The V gene's germline CDR1 is MDHEN and CDR2 SYDVKM. The CDR3 spans 17 residues. After removal of 3 bases from V and 1 base from J, the junction contained 7 bases not matched to a gene. Here the CDR3 reads CASSFRLSGRGQETQYF. The CDR3 DNA follows: TGTGCCAGCAGTTTCCGACTTAGCGGGAGGGGCCAAGAGACCCAGTACTTC.

V usage is TRBV4-1 and J usage is TRBJ2-7, with D possibly TRBD1 on 5 matching bases. Germline V gene lookup returns CDR1 MGHRA and CDR2 YSYEKL. V was pared by 1 base and J by 2 bases, with 12 bases between. The CDR3 loop spans 15 amino acids. The DNA of the CDR3 is TGCGCCAGCAGCCAAGTACACAGGCTCACCTACGAGCAGTACTTC. The encoded protein is CASSQVHRLTYEQYF.

For the CDR3, the DNA is TGTGCCAGCAGTTACTCGACAGCCCTAAACACTGAAGCTTTCTTT. Translation gives CASSYSTALNTEAFF. The chain is built from TRBV6-5 and TRBJ1-1; a weak D match, TRBD1 (5 bases). V was clipped by 0 bases and J by 2 bases, with 10 bases between them. The CDR3 runs to 15 residues. Germline assignment: CDR1 MNHEY and CDR2 SVGAGI.

The CDR3 loop is CASTGTVTPGELFF. DNA for the CDR3: TGTGCCAGTACCGGGACAGTAACACCCGGGGAGCTGTTTTTT. The chain carries TRBV18 and TRBJ2-2, with 7 bases aligning to TRBD1. V was clipped by 9 bases and J by 6 bases; unmatched bases: 10. Germline-derived CDR1 and CDR2 are KGHSH and LQKENI. The CDR3 extends over 14 amino acids.